The 26 T cell receptor beta chains reported below all come from one sample, sequenced in a study of CD8 T cells in ankylosing spondylitis. MiXCR was run by TCRdb on the 5' RACE reads, yielding one entry per CDR3 protein. The sample has around 300,000 distinct CDR3 sequences; 11% are singletons. Sequencing was done on a sample of blood, either unsorted or a sorted T cell fraction (not recorded which). These receptor sequences come from a female donor with ankylosing spondylitis or in good health (not recorded which).

This clonotype has ten or more counts. V usage is TRBV15 and J usage is TRBJ2-3; TRBD2 matches 11 bases. The CDR3 is made up of 16 amino acids. Looked up from germline, CDR1 is LNHNV and CDR2 is YYDKDF (reference sequence). With 5 bases clipped from V and 4 bases from J, the junction kept 8 bases outside the gene matches. CDR3 bases: TGTGCCACCAGCGCCCGCCTAGCGGGGGGCGCAGATACGCAGTATTTT. Protein: CATSARLAGGADTQYF.

There are many counts of this clonotype. The gene calls are TRBV29-1 and TRBJ2-3, with a tentative D call TRBD1 (6 bases). Germline V gene sequence: CDR1 SQVTM, CDR2 ANQGSEA. Between the trimmed V and J ends, which lost 7 bases and 0 bases, there was a span of 17 bases. CDR3 size: 15 residues. For the CDR3, the DNA is TGCAGCGCATTCGGTGACAGGATGAGCACAGATACGCAGTATTTT. It encodes CSAFGDRMSTDTQYF.

This clonotype has more than one count but fewer than ten. V is TRBV5-5 and J is TRBJ2-3; TRBD2 agrees at 11 bases. Germline CDR1 reads SGHKS; CDR2 reads YYEKEE (reference sequence). The CDR3 extends over 15 amino acids. Trimming at V came to 7 bases and at J to 3 bases, leaving 7 bases not matched to a gene. The CDR3 here is CASRLSSGRTDTQYF. CDR3 DNA sequence: TGTGCCAGCCGACTTTCTAGCGGGAGGACAGATACGCAGTATTTT. Supplemented by reference TRBV5-5 and TRBJ2-3, the full variable domain reads DAGVTQSPTHLIKTRGQQVTLRCSPISGHKSVSWYQQVLGQGPQFIFQYYEKEERGRGNFPDRFSARQFPNYSSELNVNALLLGDSALYLCASRLSSGRTDTQYFGPGTRLTVL.

The J gene is TRBJ2-5, the V gene TRBV12-3 or TRBV12-4; D gene uncertain. The CDR3 runs to 13 residues. Trimming took off 7 bases at V and 7 bases at J, with 16 bases between the two ends. The CDR3 nucleotides read TGTGCCAGCAAAAAATCCTCGGAAGCGACCCAGTACTTC. Protein product: CASKKSSEATQYF.

This clonotype was seen many times. J is TRBJ1-2 and V is TRBV3-1, with D unclear. This CDR3 is built from 11 residues. Germline lookup yields CDR1 LGHDT and CDR2 YNNKEL (reference sequence). The germline V and J ends were trimmed by 5 bases and 7 bases, with 8 bases remaining between them. This CDR3 is CASSYLGGYTF. DNA for the CDR3: TGTGCCAGCAGCTACCTGGGTGGCTACACCTTC.

The table lists this clonotype with many counts. The gene calls are TRBV7-2 and TRBJ2-3; 9 nucleotides align to TRBD2. The J segment lost 2 bases and the V segment lost 7 bases, leaving 7 bases of the junction unmatched. The germline V gene encodes CDR1 SGHTA and CDR2 FQGNSA. This CDR3 comprises 15 residues. The CDR3 is CASKFASGTTDTQYF. CDR3 coding DNA: TGTGCCAGCAAGTTCGCTAGCGGGACCACAGATACGCAGTATTTT.

The table lists this clonotype with many counts. The chain joins TRBV10-3 to TRBJ2-4, with D hard to call. Trimming removed 3 bases from V and 12 bases from J, with 12 bases in between. The CDR3 spans 12 residues. Germline CDR1 reads ENHRY; CDR2 reads SYGVKD. The CDR3 bases are TGTGCCATCAGTGATAATAGTATTGATCAGTACTTC. Its protein product is CAISDNSIDQYF.

At least ten counts were recorded for this clonotype. The chain joins TRBV18 to TRBJ2-4; 11 nucleotides agree with TRBD2. J gave up 5 bases and V 1 base, and 1 base lay outside the gene matches. CDR3 size: 15 residues. Germline values: CDR1 KGHSH, CDR2 LQKENI. The CDR3 bases are TGTGCCAGCTCACCACAGGGACTAGCGGAAAACATTCAGTACTTC. It codes for CASSPQGLAENIQYF.

In this sample, this clonotype turned up many times. This CDR3 reads CSGDSHNEQFF. The CDR3, as DNA: TGCAGTGGCGACAGCCACAATGAGCAGTTCTTC. The rearrangement uses TRBV20-1 and TRBJ2-1, with D perhaps TRBD1 (5 bases). The CDR3 covers 11 residues. V gave up 7 bases and J gave up 5 bases, with 9 bases separating them. Germline V lookup: CDR1 DFQATT, CDR2 SNEGSKA (reference sequence).

Points on this clonotype: This sequence may be a read error, since a much larger clone differs from it by one base. V gene TRBV7-2 combines with J gene TRBJ1-2; 9 positions match TRBD1. The CDR3 spans 14 residues. Germline CDR1 and CDR2: SGHTA and FQGNSA. CDR3 nucleotide sequence: TGTGCCAGCACCCGGGACAGGGTTAACTATGGCGACACCTTC. As protein: CASTRDRVNYGDTF.

There are many counts of this clonotype. The chain uses TRBV25-1 and TRBJ2-7; no clear D. The CDR3 covers 11 residues. The germline V gene has CDR1 MGHDK and CDR2 SYGVNS. The ends were cut back, 2 bases at V and 5 bases at J, with 4 bases in the middle. CDR3 DNA: TGTGCCAGCAGTGAAGTAGACGAGCAGTACTTC. This translates into CASSEVDEQYF.

This clonotype has just a few counts. V and J are TRBV5-1 and TRBJ1-1, with D possibly being TRBD1 (6 bases). Trimming removed 8 bases from V and 7 bases from J, with 18 bases in between. The CDR3 totals 13 residues. CDR1 is SGHRS, CDR2 YFSETQ, per germline. CDR3 DNA sequence: TGCGCCAGTAGGACCGGGATGGACAGTGAAGCTTTCTTT. Residues: CASRTGMDSEAFF.

The sample holds many counts of this clonotype. This chain joins TRBV7-6 and TRBJ2-7; D tentatively fits TRBD1 or TRBD2 (5 bases each). This CDR3 has 15 residues. Trimming removed 4 bases at V and 1 base at J, with 14 bases between. Germline V CDR1 and CDR2: SGHVS, FNYEAQ. CDR3 in amino acids: CASSSPGRSSYEQYF. DNA for the CDR3: TGTGCCAGCAGCTCACCGGGACGGAGTTCCTACGAGCAGTACTTC.

This clonotype was observed a handful of times. The V call is TRBV2, the J call TRBJ1-6, with TRBD1 matching 8 bases. This CDR3 is 14 amino acids long. CDR1 is SNHLY and CDR2 is FYNNEI in the germline V gene. J lost 9 bases, V lost 3 bases, and 4 bases had no gene match. CDR3 sequence reads: CASSETGVTSPLHF. CDR3 coding DNA: TGTGCCAGCAGTGAGACAGGGGTCACTTCACCCCTCCACTTT.

This clonotype occurred many times. The chain is built from TRBV25-1 and TRBJ1-6, with 9 bases that match TRBD1. Germline CDR1 MGHDK, CDR2 SYGVNS. The ends lost 4 bases at V and 5 bases at J; junction bases unmatched: 6. This CDR3 region has 16 residues. This chain's CDR3 is CASSVPGTGNNSPLHF. The CDR3 DNA reads TGTGCCAGCAGTGTACCCGGGACAGGGAATAATTCACCCCTCCACTTT.

This chain links TRBV19 with TRBJ1-5; D gene unclear. Germline V CDR1 and CDR2: LNHDA, SQIVND (reference sequence). The CDR3 totals 12 residues. The V and J ends lost 7 bases and 7 bases respectively, with 11 bases between them. The CDR3 loop is CASTHNTQPQHF. Here the CDR3 DNA reads TGTGCCAGTACCCATAACACCCAGCCCCAGCATTTT. Looking up the rest from reference TRBV19 and TRBJ1-5 gives the full variable domain: DGGITQSPKYLFRKEGQNVTLSCEQNLNHDAMYWYRQDPGQGLRLIYYSQIVNDFQKGDIAEGYSVSREKKESFPLTVTSAQKNPTAFYLCASTHNTQPQHFGDGTRLSIL.

In its sample, this clonotype was seen a few times. This rearrangement joins TRBV27 to TRBJ2-1, with D perhaps given as TRBD1 or TRBD2 (7 bases each). This CDR3 is built from 14 residues. V lost 10 bases to trimming and J lost 8 bases, with 21 bases between them. In germline, CDR1 is MNHEY, CDR2 SMNVEV (reference sequence). The DNA for the CDR3 is TGTGCCACCACCCAGGGGGGGCGATTCGATGAGCAGTTCTTC. Amino acid sequence: CATTQGGRFDEQFF.

This clonotype was observed many times. The chain combines TRBV20-1 with TRBJ2-1; possible D gene TRBD1, 8 bases. The CDR3 covers 14 residues. Trimming pared 5 bases from V and 8 bases from J, leaving 19 bases between. The germline V gene encodes CDR1 DFQATT and CDR2 SNEGSKA (reference sequence). The CDR3 reads CSAERQGRVDEQFF. The CDR3, as DNA: TGCAGTGCTGAGAGACAGGGGAGGGTCGATGAGCAGTTCTTC.

The table lists this clonotype with a few counts. This rearrangement joins TRBV21-1 to TRBJ2-7. TRBV21-1 represents a pseudogene. The CDR3 loop spans 14 amino acids. In DNA form, the CDR3 reads TGTGCCAGCAGCAAATTAACAGAAACCTACGAGCAGTACTTC. Its translation: CASSKLTETYEQYF.

The rearrangement uses TRBV27 and TRBJ1-4; the match to TRBD1 covers 9 bases. This CDR3 has 17 residues. The germline V gene encodes CDR1 MNHEY and CDR2 SMNVEV (reference sequence). The junction had 11 bases not matched to a gene; V was cut back by 2 bases and J by 7 bases. The CDR3 protein is CASSLAGQGRVFEKLFF. CDR3 DNA: TGTGCCAGCAGTTTAGCGGGACAGGGTCGGGTTTTTGAAAAACTGTTTTTT.

V is TRBV10-3 and J is TRBJ2-1, with 13 bases aligning to TRBD2. The CDR3 is 18 amino acids. V lost 6 bases and J lost 0; bases outside the gene matches: 8. Germline V gene data show CDR1 as ENHRY and CDR2 as SYGVKD. The CDR3 here is CAIRSGTSGANSYNEQFF. CDR3 bases: TGTGCCATCAGATCCGGGACTAGCGGGGCCAACTCCTACAATGAGCAGTTCTTC.

This clonotype was found many times. The rearrangement joins TRBV20-1 to TRBJ2-1, with D perhaps TRBD1 (5 bases). Germline CDR1 is DFQATT and CDR2 is SNEGSKA (reference sequence). The V gene lost 6 bases and the J gene lost 0 bases, with 9 bases spanning the gap. This CDR3 contains 13 residues. This CDR3 is CSADRSSYNEQFF. The CDR3 region has the DNA TGCAGTGCAGACAGAAGCTCCTACAATGAGCAGTTCTTC.

This clonotype came up a few times. CDR3 sequence reads: CASSPLQGAYQETQYF. CDR3 nucleotide sequence: TGTGCCAGCTCACCACTGCAGGGGGCGTACCAAGAGACCCAGTACTTC. This chain joins TRBV18 and TRBJ2-5; the match to TRBD1 covers 8 bases. Germline trimming cut 1 base from V and 0 bases from J; bases unmatched to any gene: 4. The germline CDR1 and CDR2 sequences are KGHSH and LQKENI. This CDR3 contains 16 residues.

This clonotype has a count of ten or more. The chain carries TRBV20-1 and TRBJ2-7; D ambiguous. The CDR3 contains 13 residues. Germline V CDR1 and CDR2: DFQATT, SNEGSKA (reference sequence). Trimming removed 0 bases at V and 3 bases at J, with 9 bases between. CDR3 in DNA: TGCAGTGCTAGAGATCCCGTGAACTACGAGCAGTACTTC. It specifies CSARDPVNYEQYF.

In its sample, this clonotype was seen many times. The rearrangement joins TRBV10-3 to TRBJ2-2, with unresolved D. Germline V gives CDR1 ENHRY, CDR2 SYGVKD. V was shortened by 6 bases and J by 0 bases, with 20 bases between the two germline ends. CDR3 length equals 18 residues. The CDR3 loop reads CAISGGRGSTANTGELFF. The DNA of the CDR3 is TGTGCCATCAGCGGTGGGCGAGGATCTACCGCGAACACCGGGGAGCTGTTTTTT.

There are many counts of this clonotype. This chain joins TRBV6-1 and TRBJ2-1, with D perhaps matching TRBD1 (6 bases). The CDR3 sequence is 15 residues long. Germline assignment: CDR1 MNHNS and CDR2 SASEGT. V was shortened by 5 bases and J by 5 bases, with 16 bases between the two germline ends. Here the CDR3 reads CASSPTGSRHNEQFF. CDR3 bases: TGTGCCAGCAGTCCTACAGGGTCCCGACACAATGAGCAGTTCTTC.